One and the same sample provided the 19 T cell receptor beta chains below, sequenced in a study of blood T cell repertoires in COVID-19 (dated by TCRdb to the early 2020s). Library method: the immunoSEQ multiplex PCR assay. TCRdb re-hosts the immuneACCESS table, in-frame sequences only. Its copies lack some clones; in the studies checked, an unresolved V gene accounts for under half of them, and the cause for the rest is not known. This sample has approximately 100,000 clones in its table, and less than 85% of those were observed once. Around 39% of the sample is taken by the ten largest. The source material was peripheral blood. All receptors derive from an elderly man with acute or convalescent COVID-19.

The gene calls are TRBV19 and TRBJ2-3; D is perhaps TRBD2 (6 bases). Germline CDR1 LNHDA, CDR2 SQIVND (reference sequence). V shed 1 base and J shed 3 bases, with 11 bases lying between them. This CDR3 is built from 15 residues. The CDR3, as DNA: TGTGCCAGTAGTATAGGCAGGGCGGGGACAGATACGCAGTATTTT. Its translation is CASSIGRAGTDTQYF.

This clone was observed once. The chain links TRBV5-1 to TRBJ2-3, with D possibly being TRBD2 (6 bases). V lost 0 bases, J lost 1 base, and 12 bases lay in between. CDR3 length equals 16 residues. Germline V lookup: CDR1 SGHRS, CDR2 YFSETQ. The chain's CDR3 is CASSLAGGSGTDTQYF. The CDR3 DNA reads TGCGCCAGCAGCTTGGCCGGGGGTAGCGGCACAGATACGCAGTATTTT.

This chain connects TRBV6-5 to TRBJ1-4, with 7 bases fitting TRBD1. In germline, CDR1 is MNHEY, CDR2 SVGAGI. This CDR3 has 15 residues. V gave up 5 bases and J gave up 5 bases; unmatched junction bases: 8. The CDR3 coding sequence is TGTGCCAGCAGTCAGGCAGGGGGGTCGAATGAAAAACTGTTTTTT. This codes for CASSQAGGSNEKLFF.

V and J are TRBV6-1 and TRBJ2-5, with a weak D call TRBD1 (6 bases). The CDR3 is 15 amino acids. V was trimmed by 1 base and J by 3 bases, leaving 12 bases between them. The germline V gene encodes CDR1 MNHNS and CDR2 SASEGT. As DNA, the CDR3 is TGTGCCAGCAGTGAAGTGGGACATCGGAAAGAGACCCAGTACTTC. This encodes CASSEVGHRKETQYF.

V is TRBV7-3 and J is TRBJ2-1; TRBD1 aligns across 7 bases. The CDR3 has 17 amino acids. Per the germline V gene, CDR1 is SGHTA and CDR2 is FQGTGA. Germline trimming cut 5 bases from V and 3 bases from J; bases unmatched to any gene: 13. The CDR3 coding sequence is TGTGCCAGCAGCCCCAACAGGGGTCCGATAAACTACAATGAGCAGTTCTTC. It codes for CASSPNRGPINYNEQFF.

The CDR3 coding sequence is TGTGCCAGCTCACCAGCCAGGGGAGAGACCCAGTACTTC. Translating it yields CASSPARGETQYF. This chain uses TRBV18 with TRBJ2-5; D may be TRBD1 (6 bases). Germline lookup yields CDR1 KGHSH and CDR2 LQKENI. The CDR3 runs 13 residues. V shed 2 bases and J shed 4 bases, with 8 bases lying between them.

This chain links TRBV6-2 or TRBV6-3 with TRBJ1-3; tentative D call: TRBD1 (6 bases). Trimming left V 6 bases short and J 0 bases short, with 12 bases between. CDR1 is MNHEY and CDR2 is SVGEGT in the germline V gene. The CDR3 sequence is 15 residues long. This CDR3 is CASSVGGASGNTIYF. CDR3 DNA: TGTGCCAGCAGCGTAGGGGGTGCCTCTGGAAACACCATATATTTT.

The chain uses TRBV7-3 and TRBJ2-7, with D uncertain. Germline V lookup: CDR1 SGHTA, CDR2 FQGTGA. The V end was cut by 2 bases, the J end by 3 bases, with 11 bases between. This CDR3 comprises 14 residues. CDR3 sequence reads: CASSLQAGNYEQYF. The CDR3 region has the DNA TGTGCCAGCAGCTTACAGGCAGGCAACTACGAGCAGTACTTC.

This clone has more than one count but fewer than ten. The chain uses TRBV5-1 and TRBJ1-5, with TRBD1 matching over 11 bases. The length of the CDR3 is 14 residues. Germline assignment: CDR1 SGHRS and CDR2 YFSETQ. Trimming took 4 bases from V and 7 from J; bases not matched to a gene: 4. The CDR3 DNA reads TGCGCCAGCAGCACCGGGACAGGGGGACAGCCCCAGCATTTT. Amino acid sequence: CASSTGTGGQPQHF.

V gene TRBV11-2 combines with J gene TRBJ1-1; D ambiguous. Trimming shortened V by 0 bases and J by 2 bases, and 7 bases separated the two germline ends. This CDR3 has 14 residues. Germline V gene data show CDR1 as SGHAT and CDR2 as FQNNGV. CDR3 nucleotides: TGTGCCAGCAGCTTAGATGCAGAAAACACTGAAGCTTTCTTT. The encoded protein is CASSLDAENTEAFF. The full variable domain, with the rest looked up from reference TRBV11-2 and TRBJ1-1, is EAGVAQSPRYKIIEKRQSVAFWCNPISGHATLYWYQQILGQGPKLLIQFQNNGVVDDSQLPKDRFSAERLKGVDSTLKIQPAKLEDSAVYLCASSLDAENTEAFFGQGTRLTVV.

V is TRBV28 and J is TRBJ2-2; 7 bases map to TRBD1. The CDR3 covers 16 residues. Trimming cost V 3 bases and J 3 bases; bases outside gene matches: 7. Germline-derived CDR1 and CDR2 are MDHEN and SYDVKM. CDR3 coding DNA: TGTGCCAGCAGTTTCCGTGGACAGGTTGACACCGGGGAGCTGTTTTTT. This codes for CASSFRGQVDTGELFF.

This clone was picked up a small number of times. The chain uses TRBV6-5 and TRBJ2-1; TRBD2 might be the D (6 bases). Germline loops: CDR1 MNHEY, CDR2 SVGAGI. This CDR3 comprises 15 residues. Trimming shortened V by 5 bases and J by 8 bases, and 19 bases separated the two germline ends. CDR3 loop: CASSPPGEWIDEQFF. The CDR3 DNA reads as TGTGCCAGCAGTCCCCCGGGAGAGTGGATCGATGAGCAGTTCTTC.

The chain joins TRBV3-1 (or the pseudogene TRBV3-2) to TRBJ1-2, with D tentatively TRBD1 (5 bases). This CDR3 has 14 residues. The germline CDR1 and CDR2 sequences are LGHDT and YNNKEL (reference sequence). The V and J ends lost 1 base and 6 bases respectively, with 12 bases between them. The CDR3 bases are TGTGCCAGCAGCCAAGGGGAGGTGGGGGATGGCTACACCTTC. This gives the protein CASSQGEVGDGYTF.

The chain employs TRBV6-5 and TRBJ2-7; possibly TRBD2 for D (5 bases). The CDR3 contains 15 residues. Germline CDR1 is MNHEY and CDR2 is SVGAGI. The V end lost 2 bases, the J end lost 0 bases, and 11 bases lay between the germline ends. CDR3 protein: CASSYAAGSSYEQYF. CDR3 nucleotide sequence: TGTGCCAGCAGTTACGCGGCGGGCAGCTCCTACGAGCAGTACTTC.

This chain joins TRBV6-5 and TRBJ1-5; 8 nucleotides align to TRBD1. The CDR3 totals 14 residues. Germline CDR1 is MNHEY and CDR2 is SVGAGI. V trimming: 6 bases; J trimming: 7 bases; junction bases outside the gene matches: 8. Here the CDR3 reads CASSLDRVGQPQHF. DNA of the CDR3: TGTGCCAGCAGCCTGGACAGGGTAGGGCAGCCCCAGCATTTT.

The chain recombines TRBV3-1 (or the pseudogene TRBV3-2) with TRBJ1-2, with D maybe TRBD1 (6 bases). The V end lost 6 bases, the J end lost 0 bases, and 17 bases lay between the germline ends. The CDR3 has 16 amino acids. Germline V gene data show CDR1 as LGHDT and CDR2 as YNNKEL (reference sequence). CDR3 sequence reads: CASRAQGRQANYGYTF. In nucleotides, the CDR3 is TGTGCCAGCAGAGCACAGGGCCGACAAGCTAACTATGGCTACACCTTC.

The chain couples TRBV6-5 to TRBJ1-2, with D perhaps matching TRBD1 (5 bases). Germline lookup yields CDR1 MNHEY and CDR2 SVGAGI. The V end lost 0 bases, the J end lost 2 bases, and 10 bases lay between the germline ends. This CDR3 comprises 15 residues. The CDR3 DNA follows: TGTGCCAGCAGTTACTCGGGCCAGGGAAACTATGGCTACACCTTC. This codes for CASSYSGQGNYGYTF.

V gene TRBV27 combines with J gene TRBJ2-1, with 12 positions matching TRBD2. CDR3 length: 17 residues. Germline CDR1 and CDR2: MNHEY and SMNVEV (reference sequence). V was clipped by 9 bases and J by 0 bases; unmatched bases: 9. The CDR3 DNA sequence: TGTGCCAGTTCACTAGCGGGAGGCTTCAGCTCCTACAATGAGCAGTTCTTC. Protein sequence: CASSLAGGFSSYNEQFF.

The table lists this clone with a few counts. In DNA form, the CDR3 reads TGTGCCAGCAGCTTACTCGGGACAGCCGCGAACACCGGGGAGCTGTTTTTT. Amino acid sequence: CASSLLGTAANTGELFF. This chain uses TRBV7-6 with TRBJ2-2; 7 positions match TRBD1. The trim removed 2 bases at V and 0 bases at J, leaving 6 bases unmatched. The germline V gene encodes CDR1 SGHVS and CDR2 FNYEAQ. This CDR3 has 17 amino acids.